This TCR beta chain was found in a study of cytomegalovirus exposure and HLA in healthy donors. In the PCR, 60 Vbeta and 13 Jbeta primers were used. The assay was immunoSEQ multiplex PCR, and TCRdb's table has in-frame clones only and misses some. Altogether approximately 150,000 clones are present, around 72% being singletons, with the ten largest covering approximately 2.4%. Study results and caveats: Some highly shared sequence variants likely arose as a pipeline artifact. Owing to their indistinguishability, certain V segments, notably TRBV6-2 and TRBV6-3, were excluded. Presence/absence analyses treated sequencing depth as roughly uniform across donors.

This clone appeared a few times. The antigen is unknown. The CDR3 is made up of 15 amino acids. Trimming shortened V by 1 base and J by 4 bases, and 13 bases separated the two germline ends. Looked up from germline, CDR1 is LGHNA and CDR2 is YNFKEQ. Sequenced sample: PBMCs. The clonotype comes from a female donor in good health and CMV-seronegative. The V gene is TRBV4-2, the J gene TRBJ1-2; D remains ambiguous. The CDR3 is CASSQALAESYGYTF. DNA of the CDR3: TGTGCCAGCAGCCAAGCCCTTGCAGAAAGCTATGGCTACACCTTC.